The following is a TCR beta chain sequence with its context. These data belong to a study of blood T cell repertoires in COVID-19. The overall study: In each case, the material was cDNA or gDNA derived from T cells, B-cell-depleted T cells, or PBMCs.

Per the authors' pipeline: It was from reference gene primer amplification that nucleated cell counts were estimated. Sequencing used immunoSEQ multiplex PCR; TCRdb keeps in-frame clones, though not all of them. D and trimming come from the DNA, and the V and J calls and clone size come from that table. The repertoire consists of 120,000 to 150,000 clones, with more than 75% occurring once and the leading ten covering under 15%. The CDR3 sequence is 16 residues long. Germline V lookup: CDR1 MNHEY, CDR2 SVGEGT. V was shortened by 2 bases and J by 5 bases, with 19 bases between the two germline ends. Sequencing used peripheral blood. The V gene is TRBV6-2 or TRBV6-3, the J gene TRBJ2-7; D possibly corresponds to TRBD1 (6 bases). This TCR was recovered from a man at least 80 years old with acute or convalescent COVID-19. CDR3 sequence reads: CASSYPTGRTPDEQYF. CDR3 DNA sequence: TGTGCCAGCAGTTACCCGACAGGACGTACACCGGACGAGCAGTACTTC.